This TCR beta chain was identified in a study of T cell responses to AZD1222 COVID-19 vaccine. Study results and caveats: Donor demographics were predominantly white British with a female majority; clonal diversity may be underestimated.

Sequenced by immunoSEQ multiplex PCR; TCRdb stores in-frame clones only, minus some. The table records about 68,000 clones, over 60% of them present only once. Trimming pared 4 bases from V and 7 bases from J, leaving 16 bases between. Germline CDR1 LGHDT, CDR2 YNNKEL (reference sequence). This CDR3 has 14 residues. This clone was found a few times. Its antigen remains unknown. The specimen was peripheral blood, collected on day 0 of AZD1222 vaccination. This chain links TRBV3-1 (or the pseudogene TRBV3-2) with TRBJ1-1, with a weak D call TRBD1 (5 bases). The origin of this receptor is an adult in good health. The CDR3 bases are TGTGCCAGCAGCCGAGGGGTTCTTAGGGATGAAGCTTTCTTT. Translation gives CASSRGVLRDEAFF.